The rows below give T cell receptor beta chains drawn from one sample of a study of T-cell memory formation after mild COVID-19. TCRdb re-derived calls from the 5' RACE reads in MiXCR, one entry per CDR3 protein. The data contain 380,000 or so distinct CDR3 sequences, roughly 13% of them singletons. Material: PBMCs or a T cell subset sorted from them (not recorded which). These receptors all stem from a man aged 18 to 35 who had mild COVID-19 (a few samples of this study predate the infection). Cell type and time point are not known. The CDR3 runs from the conserved cysteine through the conserved F or W.

J	V	CDR3
TRBJ1-1	TRBV5-1	CASSMGGESAEAFF
TRBJ1-5	TRBV12-3/TRBV12-4	CASSLAPPGSNQPQHF
TRBJ2-1	TRBV9	CASSVTSGDEQFF
TRBJ2-3	TRBV7-9	CASNRVAGGIDTQYF
TRBJ2-5	TRBV7-2	CASTPGLGQRQETQYF
TRBJ1-5	TRBV7-2	CASSLREVGPQHF
TRBJ2-3	TRBV9	CASSVVDSRADTQYF
TRBJ2-7	TRBV6-5	CASSYDGTYEQYF
TRBJ2-2	TRBV5-1	CASSGSGSNTGELFF
TRBJ2-5	TRBV9	CASSRSGGEETQYF
TRBJ2-3	TRBV4-1	CASSQAGYPTDTQYF
TRBJ2-1	TRBV4-1	CASSLRLAGTYNEQFF
TRBJ2-2	TRBV6-2/TRBV6-3	CASSSNQGVLYPGELFF
TRBJ1-6	TRBV18	CASSPESGRDSPLHF
TRBJ2-1	TRBV7-9	CASSRAGTSGVGEQFF
TRBJ1-1	TRBV18	CASSPRGGMNTEAFF
TRBJ2-1	TRBV4-3	CASSLDQRSYNEQFF
TRBJ2-3	TRBV6-5	CASSWKYPGAGSTDTQYF
TRBJ1-1	TRBV15	CATSGQISKGGVAFF
TRBJ2-2	TRBV30	CAWSVGGLYTGELFF
TRBJ1-1	TRBV5-1	CASSFGGRNTEAFF